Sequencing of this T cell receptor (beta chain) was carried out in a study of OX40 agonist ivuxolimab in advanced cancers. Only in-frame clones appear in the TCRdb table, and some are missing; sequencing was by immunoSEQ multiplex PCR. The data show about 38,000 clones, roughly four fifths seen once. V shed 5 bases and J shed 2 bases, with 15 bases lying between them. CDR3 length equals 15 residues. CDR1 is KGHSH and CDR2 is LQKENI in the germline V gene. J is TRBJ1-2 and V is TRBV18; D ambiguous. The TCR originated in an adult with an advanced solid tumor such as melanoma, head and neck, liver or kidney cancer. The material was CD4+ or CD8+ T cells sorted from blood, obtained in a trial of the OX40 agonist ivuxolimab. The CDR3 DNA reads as TGTGCCAGCTCATCTACCGGGATCACAAACTATGGCTACACCTTC. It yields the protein CASSSTGITNYGYTF.